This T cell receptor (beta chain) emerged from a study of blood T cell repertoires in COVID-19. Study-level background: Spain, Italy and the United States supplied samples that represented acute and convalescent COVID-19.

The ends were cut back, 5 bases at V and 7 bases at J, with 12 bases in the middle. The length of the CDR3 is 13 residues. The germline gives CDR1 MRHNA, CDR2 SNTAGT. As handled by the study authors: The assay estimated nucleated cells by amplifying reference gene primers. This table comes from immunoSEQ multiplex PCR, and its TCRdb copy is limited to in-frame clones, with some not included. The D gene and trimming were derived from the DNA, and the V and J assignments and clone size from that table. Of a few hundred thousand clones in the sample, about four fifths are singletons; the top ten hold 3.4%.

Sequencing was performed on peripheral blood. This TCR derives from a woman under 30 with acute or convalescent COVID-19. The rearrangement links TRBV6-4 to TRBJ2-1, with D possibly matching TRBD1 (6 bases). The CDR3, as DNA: TGTGCCAGCAGTACAGGGCTAGGGAATGAGCAGTTCTTC. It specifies CASSTGLGNEQFF.